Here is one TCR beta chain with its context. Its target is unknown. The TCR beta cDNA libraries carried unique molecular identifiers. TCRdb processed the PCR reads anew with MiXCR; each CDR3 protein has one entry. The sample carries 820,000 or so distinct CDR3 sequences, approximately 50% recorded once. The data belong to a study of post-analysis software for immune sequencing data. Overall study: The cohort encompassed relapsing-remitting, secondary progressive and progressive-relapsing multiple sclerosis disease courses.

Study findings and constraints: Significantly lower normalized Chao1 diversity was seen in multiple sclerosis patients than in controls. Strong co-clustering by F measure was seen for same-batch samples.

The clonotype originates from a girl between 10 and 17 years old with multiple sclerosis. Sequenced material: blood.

The CDR3 spells CASSPTSGGAWETQYF. CDR3 bases: TGTGCCAGCAGCCCTACTAGCGGGGGGGCCTGGGAGACCCAGTACTTC. The genes are TRBV12-3 or TRBV12-4 and TRBJ2-5, with 13 bases matching TRBD2. V gave up 6 bases and J gave up 5 bases; unmatched junction bases: 9. The CDR3 has 16 residues.